One sample yielded the 7 T cell receptor beta chains listed below, sequenced in a study of blood T cell repertoires in COVID-19. Here immunoSEQ multiplex PCR was the method, and the copy in TCRdb shows in-frame clones only, minus some. The sample holds approximately 50,000 clones; around nine tenths are singletons and the top ten take 7% to 10%. The sample taken for sequencing was peripheral blood. The receptors were gathered from a man aged 50-60 years with active COVID-19.

The chain links TRBV19 to TRBJ2-5, with D unresolved. The CDR3 sequence is 12 residues long. Germline V CDR1 and CDR2: LNHDA, SQIVND (reference sequence). Trimming removed 0 bases from V and 4 bases from J, with 3 bases in between. Here the CDR3 DNA reads TGTGCCAGTAGTATAGAGCGAGAGACCCAGTACTTC. Its protein is CASSIERETQYF.

This CDR3 is CASNHRFSLAKNIQYF. The CDR3 nucleotides read TGTGCCAGCAACCACAGGTTTAGTCTAGCCAAAAACATTCAGTACTTC. The chain combines TRBV5-6 with TRBJ2-4; D may be TRBD1 (5 bases). V was trimmed by 6 bases and J by 0 bases, leaving 16 bases between them. CDR3 length: 16 residues. CDR1 and CDR2 (germline): SGHDT, YYEEEE. Looking up the rest from reference TRBV5-6 and TRBJ2-4 gives the full variable domain: DAGVTQSPTHLIKTRGQQVTLRCSPKSGHDTVSWYQQALGQGPQFIFQYYEEEERQRGNFPDRFSGHQFPNYSSELNVNALLLGDSALYLCASNHRFSLAKNIQYFGAGTRLSVL.

Only one count was recorded for this clone. The gene calls are TRBV5-4 and TRBJ2-7, with D possibly TRBD1 on 5 matching bases. The length of the CDR3 is 14 residues. V was shortened by 4 bases and J by 5 bases, with 16 bases between the two germline ends. Germline assignment: CDR1 SGHNT and CDR2 YYREEE (reference sequence). The CDR3 nucleotides are TGTGCCAGCAGCCACTCCAACAGGCCCCACGAGCAGTACTTC. This sequence encodes CASSHSNRPHEQYF.

The genes are TRBV11-2 and TRBJ2-2; weak D call: TRBD2 (5 bases). Trimming left V 6 bases short and J 4 bases short, with 15 bases between. The CDR3 contains 15 residues. Per germline, CDR1 SGHAT and CDR2 FQNNGV. The CDR3 is CASSHTGLITGELFF. The CDR3 DNA follows: TGTGCCAGCAGTCACACTGGACTTATCACCGGGGAGCTGTTTTTT. The full variable domain, its missing parts supplied by reference TRBV11-2 and TRBJ2-2, is EAGVAQSPRYKIIEKRQSVAFWCNPISGHATLYWYQQILGQGPKLLIQFQNNGVVDDSQLPKDRFSAERLKGVDSTLKIQPAKLEDSAVYLCASSHTGLITGELFFGEGSRLTVL.

The chain has TRBV27 and TRBJ1-2; D uncertain. The CDR3 contains 15 residues. CDR1 is MNHEY, CDR2 SMNVEV, per germline (reference sequence). V dropped 0 bases and J dropped 8 bases, with 16 bases sitting between them. The CDR3 region is CASSLSRGNRIGYTF. The CDR3 DNA sequence: TGTGCCAGCAGTTTATCGAGAGGGAATCGGATAGGCTACACCTTC.

The genes are TRBV19 and TRBJ2-1; tentative D call: TRBD2 (7 bases). Trimming removed 5 bases at V and 6 bases at J, with 11 bases between. CDR3 length: 13 residues. CDR1 LNHDA and CDR2 SQIVND come from the germline V gene (reference sequence). CDR3 amino acids: CASSEGGFNEQFF. The DNA of the CDR3 is TGTGCCAGTAGTGAGGGGGGGTTCAATGAGCAGTTCTTC.

J is TRBJ1-2 and V is TRBV6-5; 12 bases agree with TRBD1. The CDR3 consists of 15 residues. The ends lost 10 bases at V and 4 bases at J; junction bases unmatched: 10. The germline CDR1 and CDR2 sequences are MNHEY and SVGAGI. The CDR3 DNA reads TGTGCCACCAGCGGGACAGGGGGCGGAAGCTATGGCTACACCTTC. The encoded protein is CATSGTGGGSYGYTF.